Listed here is a single T cell receptor beta chain. Trimming shortened V by 6 bases and J by 4 bases, and 15 bases separated the two germline ends. The CDR3 loop spans 14 amino acids. Germline loops: CDR1 MNHEY, CDR2 SVGAGI. These data belong to a study of shared clonotypes between healthy human individuals. The assay was immunoSEQ multiplex PCR, and TCRdb's table has in-frame clones only and misses some. Among hundreds of thousands of clones, 95% to 98% were seen once, and the ten largest hold 0.057%. The chain recombines TRBV6-5 with TRBJ1-2; D not certain. The sequence derives from a woman aged 25 to 39 in good health. Sequencing input: naive CD4+ T cells sorted from blood. Subset: CD45RA+ positively selected. The CDR3 nucleotides are TGTGCCAGCAGCCTTCACAGTTTTGCCTATGGCTACACCTTC. Protein sequence: CASSLHSFAYGYTF.